The clone carrying this T cell receptor beta chain was picked up a small number of times. The antigen is unknown. The CDR3 runs to 17 residues. V lost 0 bases to trimming and J lost 4 bases; unmatched junction nucleotides: 5. Germline V CDR1 and CDR2: KGHSY, FQNENV. The data belong to a study of T-cell reconstitution after alpha-beta-depleted transplantation in children. The authors prepared the TCRbeta library with unique molecular identifiers. TCRdb itself ran the PCR reads through MiXCR, one entry per CDR3 protein. The sample lists fewer than 550,000 distinct CDR3 sequences, 11% seen once, with 14% in the top ten. Overall study findings and caveats: A year post-transplant, T-cell counts and diversity derived mostly from newly produced T cells.

The sequence derives from a female patient aged 2-9 years who had a stem cell transplant for aplastic anemia, so the T cells may come from the graft donor. The V call is TRBV16, the J call TRBJ2-1; 11 bases align to TRBD2. The sequenced sample was PBMCs, mostly from graft donor cells, obtained 180 days after TCRalphabeta/CD19-depleted stem cell transplant. DNA of the CDR3: TGTGCCAGCAGCCAATCCGTAGCGGGAGGGTCGTACAATGAGCAGTTCTTC. Protein sequence: CASSQSVAGGSYNEQFF.